The clone carrying this TCR beta chain was recorded many times. Assay used: immunoSEQ multiplex PCR; TCRdb lists only in-frame clones, some missing. The sample has approximately 280,000 clones, approximately 85% seen once. The data were obtained in a study of blood T cell repertoires in COVID-19. Turning to the study itself: Some COVID-19 samples were acute and others convalescent; all came from the United States, Italy and Spain. PBMCs, B-cell-depleted T cells, or T cells provided the cDNA or gDNA that made up the material.

Looked up from germline, CDR1 is SGHTA and CDR2 is FQGNSA. Trimming at V came to 10 bases and at J to 3 bases, leaving 6 bases not matched to a gene. The CDR3 is made up of 13 amino acids. The TCR sequence derives from a man aged 50 or older with active or convalescent COVID-19. The sample was peripheral blood. The chain couples TRBV7-2 to TRBJ1-5; TRBD1 matches 7 bases. The CDR3 nucleotides are TGTGCCACCGCGGGACAGATCAATCAGCCCCAGCATTTT. It encodes CATAGQINQPQHF.